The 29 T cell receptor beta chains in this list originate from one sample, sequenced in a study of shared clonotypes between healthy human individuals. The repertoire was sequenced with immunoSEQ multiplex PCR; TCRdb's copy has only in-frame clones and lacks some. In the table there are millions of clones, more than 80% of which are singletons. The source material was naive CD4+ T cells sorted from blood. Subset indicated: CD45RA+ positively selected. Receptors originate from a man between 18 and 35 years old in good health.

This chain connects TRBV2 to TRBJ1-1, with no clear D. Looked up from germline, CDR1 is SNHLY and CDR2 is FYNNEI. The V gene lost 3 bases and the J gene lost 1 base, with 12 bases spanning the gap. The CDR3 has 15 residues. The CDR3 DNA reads TGTGCCAGCAGTGACCCTCGGGTTGGGAACACTGAAGCTTTCTTT. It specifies CASSDPRVGNTEAFF. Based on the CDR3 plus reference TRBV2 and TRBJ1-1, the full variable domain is EPEVTQTPSHQVTQMGQEVILRCVPISNHLYFYWYRQILGQKVEFLVSFYNNEISEKSEIFDDQFSVERPDGSNFTLKIRSTKLEDSAMYFCASSDPRVGNTEAFFGQGTRLTVV.

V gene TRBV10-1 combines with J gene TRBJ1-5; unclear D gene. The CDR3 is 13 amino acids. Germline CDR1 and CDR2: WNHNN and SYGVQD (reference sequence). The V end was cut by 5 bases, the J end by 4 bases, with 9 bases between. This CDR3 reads CASSSYGNQPQHF. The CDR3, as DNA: TGCGCCAGCAGTTCGTACGGTAATCAGCCCCAGCATTTT.

The CDR3 DNA reads as TGTGCCAGCAGTTCCCAGGGATTTACCTACAATGAGCAGTTCTTC. As protein: CASSSQGFTYNEQFF. The rearrangement uses TRBV2 and TRBJ2-1, with a possible D match to TRBD1 (5 bases). V was shortened by 5 bases and J by 2 bases, with 13 bases between the two germline ends. The CDR3 contains 15 residues. The V gene's germline CDR1 is SNHLY and CDR2 FYNNEI.

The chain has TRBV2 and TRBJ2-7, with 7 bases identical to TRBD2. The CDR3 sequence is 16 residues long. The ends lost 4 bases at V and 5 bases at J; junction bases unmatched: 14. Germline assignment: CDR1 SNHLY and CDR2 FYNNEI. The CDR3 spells CASSGFGLADGNEQYF. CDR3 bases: TGTGCCAGCAGTGGATTTGGCCTAGCGGATGGGAACGAGCAGTACTTC.

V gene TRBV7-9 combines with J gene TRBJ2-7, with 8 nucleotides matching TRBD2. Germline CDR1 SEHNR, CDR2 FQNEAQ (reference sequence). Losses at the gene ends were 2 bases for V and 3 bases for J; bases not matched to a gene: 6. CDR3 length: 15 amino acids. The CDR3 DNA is TGTGCCAGCAGCTTACGGGAGGGACCACACTACGAGCAGTACTTC. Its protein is CASSLREGPHYEQYF. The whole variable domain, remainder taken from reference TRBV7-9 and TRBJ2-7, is DTGVSQNPRHKITKRGQNVTFRCDPISEHNRLYWYRQTLGQGPEFLTYFQNEAQLEKSRLLSDRFSAERPKGSFSTLEIQRTEQGDSAMYLCASSLREGPHYEQYFGPGTRLTVT.

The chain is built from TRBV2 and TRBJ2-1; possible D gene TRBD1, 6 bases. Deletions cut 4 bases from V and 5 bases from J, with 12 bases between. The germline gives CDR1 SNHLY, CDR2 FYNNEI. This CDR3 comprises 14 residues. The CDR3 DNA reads TGTGCCAGCAGTGTTACTAGGGGGAACAATGAGCAGTTCTTC. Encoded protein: CASSVTRGNNEQFF.

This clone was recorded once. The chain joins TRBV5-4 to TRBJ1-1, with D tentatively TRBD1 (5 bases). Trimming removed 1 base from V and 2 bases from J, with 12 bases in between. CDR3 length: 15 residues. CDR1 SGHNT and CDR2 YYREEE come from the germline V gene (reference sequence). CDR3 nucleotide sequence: TGTGCCAGCAGCTTGCCGGGACTTGCAAACACTGAAGCTTTCTTT. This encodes CASSLPGLANTEAFF.

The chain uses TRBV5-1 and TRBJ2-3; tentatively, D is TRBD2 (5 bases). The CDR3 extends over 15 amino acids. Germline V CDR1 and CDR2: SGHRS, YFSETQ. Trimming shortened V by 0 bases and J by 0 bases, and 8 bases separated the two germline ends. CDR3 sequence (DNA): TGCGCCAGCAGCTTGGAGGAGCGGAGCACAGATACGCAGTATTTT. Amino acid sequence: CASSLEERSTDTQYF.

CDR3 in amino acids: CASSYSGREKQYF. CDR3 in DNA: TGTGCCAGCAGTTACTCGGGGCGGGAGAAGCAGTACTTC. V gene TRBV6-6 combines with J gene TRBJ2-7; 7 bases are shared with TRBD2. The ends lost 0 bases at V and 8 bases at J; junction bases unmatched: 4. Looked up from germline, CDR1 is MNHNY and CDR2 is SVGAGI (reference sequence). This CDR3 has 13 amino acids.

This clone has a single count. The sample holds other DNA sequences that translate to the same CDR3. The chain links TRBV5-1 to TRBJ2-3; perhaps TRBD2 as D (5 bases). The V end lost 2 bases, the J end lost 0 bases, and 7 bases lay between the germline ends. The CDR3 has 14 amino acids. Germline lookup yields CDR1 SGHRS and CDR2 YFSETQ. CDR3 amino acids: CASSFGVSTDTQYF. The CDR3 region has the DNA TGCGCCAGCAGCTTCGGGGTAAGCACAGATACGCAGTATTTT.

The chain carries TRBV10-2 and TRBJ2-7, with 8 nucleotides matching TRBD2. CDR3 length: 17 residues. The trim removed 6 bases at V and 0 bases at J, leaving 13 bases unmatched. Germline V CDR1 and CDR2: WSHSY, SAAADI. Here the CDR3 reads CASRDRISGISSYEQYF. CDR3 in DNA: TGCGCCAGCAGGGATAGGATTAGCGGGATTAGCTCCTACGAGCAGTACTTC.

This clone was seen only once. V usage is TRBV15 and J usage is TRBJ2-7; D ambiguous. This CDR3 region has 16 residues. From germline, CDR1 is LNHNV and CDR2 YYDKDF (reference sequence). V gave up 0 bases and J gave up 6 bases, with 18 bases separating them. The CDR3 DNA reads TGTGCCACCAGCAGAGATCGGGCTAGTATGTCGGGCGAGCAGTACTTC. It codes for CATSRDRASMSGEQYF.

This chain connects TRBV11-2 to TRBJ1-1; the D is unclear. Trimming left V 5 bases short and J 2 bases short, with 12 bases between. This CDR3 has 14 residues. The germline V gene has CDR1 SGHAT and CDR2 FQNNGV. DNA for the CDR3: TGTGCCAGCAGCCGAGAGGCGATTAACACTGAAGCTTTCTTT. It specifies CASSREAINTEAFF.

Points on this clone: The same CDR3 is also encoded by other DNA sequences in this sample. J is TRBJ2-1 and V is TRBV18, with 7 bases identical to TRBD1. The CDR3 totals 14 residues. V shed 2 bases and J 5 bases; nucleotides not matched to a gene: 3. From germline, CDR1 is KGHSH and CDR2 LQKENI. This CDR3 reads CASSPRTGNNEQFF. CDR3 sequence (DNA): TGTGCCAGCTCACCAAGGACAGGTAACAATGAGCAGTTCTTC.

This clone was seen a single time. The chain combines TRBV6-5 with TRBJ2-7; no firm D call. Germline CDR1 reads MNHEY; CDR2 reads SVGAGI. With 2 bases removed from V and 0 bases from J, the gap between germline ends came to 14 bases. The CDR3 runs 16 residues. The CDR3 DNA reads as TGTGCCAGCAGTTACAGGCTTAATAGAGGCTCCTACGAGCAGTACTTC. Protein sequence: CASSYRLNRGSYEQYF.

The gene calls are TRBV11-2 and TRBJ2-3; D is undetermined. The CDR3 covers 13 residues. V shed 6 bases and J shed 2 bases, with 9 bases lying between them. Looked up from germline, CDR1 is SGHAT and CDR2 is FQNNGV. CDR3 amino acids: CASRRRATDTQYF. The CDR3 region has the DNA TGTGCCAGCAGGAGAAGGGCCACAGATACGCAGTATTTT.

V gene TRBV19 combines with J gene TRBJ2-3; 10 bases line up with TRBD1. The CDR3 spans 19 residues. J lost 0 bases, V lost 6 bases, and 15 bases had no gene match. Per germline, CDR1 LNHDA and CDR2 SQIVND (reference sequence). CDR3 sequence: CASSLGQGKFADSTDTQYF. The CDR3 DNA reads TGTGCCAGTAGCCTGGGACAGGGGAAATTTGCTGATAGCACAGATACGCAGTATTTT.

In DNA, the CDR3 is TGTGCCAGCAGCGCAAGAGGGGGTTCCGGAAACACCATATATTTT. Amino acids: CASSARGGSGNTIYF. The V call is TRBV7-9, the J call TRBJ1-3; D perhaps matches TRBD1 (6 bases). Germline lookup yields CDR1 SEHNR and CDR2 FQNEAQ (reference sequence). CDR3 length: 15 amino acids. V was clipped by 5 bases and J by 4 bases, with 15 bases between them. The entire variable domain, with the rest obtained from reference TRBV7-9 and TRBJ1-3, is as follows: DTGVSQNPRHKITKRGQNVTFRCDPISEHNRLYWYRQTLGQGPEFLTYFQNEAQLEKSRLLSDRFSAERPKGSFSTLEIQRTEQGDSAMYLCASSARGGSGNTIYFGEGSWLTVV.

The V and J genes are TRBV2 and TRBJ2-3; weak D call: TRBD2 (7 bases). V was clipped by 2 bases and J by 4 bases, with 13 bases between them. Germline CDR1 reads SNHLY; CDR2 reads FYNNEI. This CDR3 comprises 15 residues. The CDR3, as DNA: TGTGCCAGCAGTGAACCGGGGGGCCCCTCAGATACGCAGTATTTT. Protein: CASSEPGGPSDTQYF. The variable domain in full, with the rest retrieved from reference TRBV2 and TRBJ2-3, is EPEVTQTPSHQVTQMGQEVILRCVPISNHLYFYWYRQILGQKVEFLVSFYNNEISEKSEIFDDQFSVERPDGSNFTLKIRSTKLEDSAMYFCASSEPGGPSDTQYFGPGTRLTVL.

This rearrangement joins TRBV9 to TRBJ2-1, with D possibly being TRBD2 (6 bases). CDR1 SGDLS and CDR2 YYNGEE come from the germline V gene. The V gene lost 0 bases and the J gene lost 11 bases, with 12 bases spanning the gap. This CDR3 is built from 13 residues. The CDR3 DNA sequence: TGTGCCAGCAGCGTAGAGGGGCGGGGCAAGCAGTTCTTC. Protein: CASSVEGRGKQFF.

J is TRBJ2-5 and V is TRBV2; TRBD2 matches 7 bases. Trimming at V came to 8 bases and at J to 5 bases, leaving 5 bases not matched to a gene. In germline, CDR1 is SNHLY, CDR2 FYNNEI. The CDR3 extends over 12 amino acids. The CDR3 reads CASRLALETQYF. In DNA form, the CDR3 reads TGTGCCAGCCGACTAGCTCTGGAGACCCAGTACTTC.

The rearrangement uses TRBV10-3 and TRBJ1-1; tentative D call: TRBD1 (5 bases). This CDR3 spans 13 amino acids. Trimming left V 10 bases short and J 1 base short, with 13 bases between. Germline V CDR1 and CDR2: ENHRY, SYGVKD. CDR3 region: CATHGTENTEAFF. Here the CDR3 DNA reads TGTGCCACACACGGGACGGAGAACACTGAAGCTTTCTTT.

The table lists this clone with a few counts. CDR3 DNA: TGTGCCAGCAGTTTGCGGGAGCGGCCCCAGCATTTT. Its protein is CASSLRERPQHF. The chain uses TRBV28 and TRBJ1-5; no clear D. Germline V gene sequence: CDR1 MDHEN, CDR2 SYDVKM. This CDR3 contains 12 residues. Trimming left V 3 bases short and J 9 bases short, with 9 bases between.

The CDR3 sequence: CASRLVRLSGANVLTF. The CDR3 bases are TGTGCAAGTCGCTTAGTCCGGCTATCTGGGGCCAACGTCCTGACTTTC. The chain links TRBV12-2 to TRBJ2-6. TRBV12-2 is marked as a pseudogene. This CDR3 is 16 amino acids long.

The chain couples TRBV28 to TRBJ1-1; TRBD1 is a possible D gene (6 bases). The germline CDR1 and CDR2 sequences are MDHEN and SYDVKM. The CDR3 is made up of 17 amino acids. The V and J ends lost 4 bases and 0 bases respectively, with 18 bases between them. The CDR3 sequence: CASSSPGTRGMNTEAFF. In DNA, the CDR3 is TGTGCCAGCAGTTCGCCTGGGACAAGGGGAATGAACACTGAAGCTTTCTTT.

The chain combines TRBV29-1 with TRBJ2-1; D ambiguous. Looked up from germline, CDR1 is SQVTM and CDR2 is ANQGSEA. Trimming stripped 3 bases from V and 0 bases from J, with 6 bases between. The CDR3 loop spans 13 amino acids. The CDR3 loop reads CSVEPSSYNEQFF. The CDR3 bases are TGCAGCGTTGAGCCTAGCTCCTACAATGAGCAGTTCTTC.

The CDR3 nucleotides read TGTGCCTGGAGTTTGGGGTCGCGCACTGAAGCTTTCTTT. Encoded protein: CAWSLGSRTEAFF. The J gene is TRBJ1-1, the V gene TRBV30; the D is unclear. V was pared by 2 bases and J by 4 bases, with 11 bases between. The length of the CDR3 is 13 residues. Germline V gene sequence: CDR1 GTSNPN, CDR2 SVGIG (reference sequence). The full variable domain, its missing parts supplied by reference TRBV30 and TRBJ1-1, is SQTIHQWPATLVQPVGSPLSLECTVEGTSNPNLYWYRQAAGRGLQLLFYSVGIGQISSEVPQNLSASRPQDRQFILSSKKLLLSDSGFYLCAWSLGSRTEAFFGQGTRLTVV.

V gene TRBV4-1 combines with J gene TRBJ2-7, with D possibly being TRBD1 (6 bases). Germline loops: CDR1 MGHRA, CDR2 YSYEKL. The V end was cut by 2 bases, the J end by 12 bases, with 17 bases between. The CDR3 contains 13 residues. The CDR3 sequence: CASSQPLTGSRYF. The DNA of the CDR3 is TGCGCCAGCAGCCAACCCCTGACAGGATCTCGGTACTTC.

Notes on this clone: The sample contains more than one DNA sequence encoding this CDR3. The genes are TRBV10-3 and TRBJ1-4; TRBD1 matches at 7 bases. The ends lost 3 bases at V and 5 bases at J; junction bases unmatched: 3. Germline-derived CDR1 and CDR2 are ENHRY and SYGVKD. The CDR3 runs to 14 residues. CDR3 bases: TGTGCCATCAGTGACGGACAGGCGAATGAAAAACTGTTTTTT. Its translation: CAISDGQANEKLFF.